The 8 T cell receptor beta chains presented below share a single source sample, sequenced in a study of T cell responses to AZD1222 COVID-19 vaccine. Repertoires were generated with immunoSEQ multiplex PCR, while TCRdb's copy carries only in-frame clones and drops some. In the table there are about 47,000 clones, around 80% of which are singletons. The sample here was peripheral blood, taken 28 days after the second dose of the MenACWY control vaccine. The receptors shown here come from an adult who received the MenACWY meningococcal vaccine as a control.

This chain uses TRBV20-1 with TRBJ2-5, with D unresolved. Looked up from germline, CDR1 is DFQATT and CDR2 is SNEGSKA (reference sequence). The CDR3 has 10 residues. Trimming stripped 6 bases from V and 7 bases from J, with 9 bases between. The CDR3 protein is CSAQWLTQYF. The CDR3 coding sequence is TGCAGTGCCCAGTGGCTGACCCAGTACTTC.

This chain links TRBV5-1 with TRBJ1-1; 12 positions match TRBD1. The CDR3 extends over 16 amino acids. CDR1 is SGHRS, CDR2 YFSETQ, per germline. With V trimmed by 0 bases and J by 4 bases, 4 bases remained unmatched. This CDR3 is CASSLAGQGAGTEAFF. For the CDR3, the DNA is TGCGCCAGCAGCTTGGCGGGACAGGGGGCGGGCACTGAAGCTTTCTTT. Drawing the rest from reference TRBV5-1 and TRBJ1-1, the complete variable domain is KAGVTQTPRYLIKTRGQQVTLSCSPISGHRSVSWYQQTPGQGLQFLFEYFSETQRNKGNFPGRFSGRQFSNSRSEMNVSTLELGDSALYLCASSLAGQGAGTEAFFGQGTRLTVV.

The V gene is TRBV10-2, the J gene TRBJ1-5; no clear D. Deletions cut 8 bases from V and 1 base from J, with 3 bases between. CDR1 WSHSY and CDR2 SAAADI come from the germline V gene. There are 11 residues in the CDR3. For the CDR3, the DNA is TGCGCCAGCGGAAGCAATCAGCCCCAGCATTTT. It yields the protein CASGSNQPQHF.

This chain's CDR3 is CASRLTDTQYF. The CDR3 nucleotides are TGTGCCAGCAGGCTCACAGATACGCAGTATTTT. This chain uses TRBV12-3 or TRBV12-4 with TRBJ2-3; D unresolved. The CDR3 length is 11 residues. With 6 bases removed from V and 2 bases from J, the gap between germline ends came to 3 bases.

This clone has only one observation. The rearrangement uses TRBV7-6 and TRBJ2-2; D is uncertain. The CDR3 has 14 amino acids. Germline CDR1 reads SGHVS; CDR2 reads FNYEAQ. The V gene lost 5 bases and the J gene lost 1 base, with 8 bases spanning the gap. The CDR3 protein is CASSPGVNTGELFF. In nucleotides, the CDR3 is TGTGCCAGCAGCCCCGGAGTGAACACCGGGGAGCTGTTTTTT.

This clone was counted a single time. The rearrangement joins TRBV19 to TRBJ1-1; 9 bases line up with TRBD1. The ends lost 9 bases at V and 1 base at J; junction bases unmatched: 12. CDR1 LNHDA and CDR2 SQIVND come from the germline V gene (reference sequence). This CDR3 has 16 amino acids. CDR3 coding DNA: TGTGCCAGCAGGCCGGGGACAGGGAGGGGGAACACTGAAGCTTTCTTT. Its translation: CASRPGTGRGNTEAFF.

The J gene is TRBJ2-1, the V gene TRBV24-1; 8 bases map to TRBD1. CDR3 length: 18 residues. The germline gives CDR1 KGHDR, CDR2 SFDVKD. With 4 bases clipped from V and 4 bases from J, the junction kept 14 bases outside the gene matches. The CDR3 protein is CATSDRATGQARYNEQFF. The CDR3 DNA reads TGTGCCACCAGTGACCGAGCAACGGGACAGGCGAGATACAATGAGCAGTTCTTC.

V gene TRBV20-1 combines with J gene TRBJ2-7; D perhaps matches TRBD1 (6 bases). Germline V lookup: CDR1 DFQATT, CDR2 SNEGSKA (reference sequence). The length of the CDR3 is 14 residues. Trimming took off 3 bases at V and 2 bases at J, with 14 bases between the two ends. The CDR3 loop is CSASAMAGAYEQYF. In DNA form, the CDR3 reads TGCAGTGCTAGTGCCATGGCAGGGGCCTACGAGCAGTACTTC.